Here is one T cell receptor (beta chain) with its context. This sample was taken from a study of cytomegalovirus exposure and HLA in healthy donors. The CDR3 runs to 14 residues. Trimming shortened V by 3 bases and J by 4 bases, and 11 bases separated the two germline ends. Germline lookup yields CDR1 SEHNR and CDR2 FQNEAQ (reference sequence). PCR primers comprised 60 Vbeta and 13 Jbeta primers. Clones were sequenced by immunoSEQ multiplex PCR, and TCRdb holds only the in-frame ones, with some missing. This sample has roughly 65,000 clones, with about four fifths found just once. The TCR originated in a woman aged 25-40 years in good health and CMV-seronegative. Sequencing input: PBMCs. The chain employs TRBV7-9 and TRBJ2-3, with a possible D match to TRBD1 (6 bases). The chain's CDR3 is CASSFEQGSDTQYF. The CDR3 DNA is TGTGCCAGCAGCTTTGAGCAGGGGTCAGATACGCAGTATTTT.